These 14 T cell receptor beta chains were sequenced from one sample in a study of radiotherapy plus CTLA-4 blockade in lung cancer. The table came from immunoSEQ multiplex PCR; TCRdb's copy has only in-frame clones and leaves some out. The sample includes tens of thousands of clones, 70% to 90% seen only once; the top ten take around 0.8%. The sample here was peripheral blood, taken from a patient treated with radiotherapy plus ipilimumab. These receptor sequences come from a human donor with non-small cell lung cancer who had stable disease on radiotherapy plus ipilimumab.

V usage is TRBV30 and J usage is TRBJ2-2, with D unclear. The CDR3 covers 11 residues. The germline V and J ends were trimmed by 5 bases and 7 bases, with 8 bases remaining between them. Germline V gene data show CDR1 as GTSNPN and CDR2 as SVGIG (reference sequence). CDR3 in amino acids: CAWGIIGELFF. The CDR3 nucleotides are TGTGCCTGGGGAATCATCGGGGAGCTGTTTTTT.

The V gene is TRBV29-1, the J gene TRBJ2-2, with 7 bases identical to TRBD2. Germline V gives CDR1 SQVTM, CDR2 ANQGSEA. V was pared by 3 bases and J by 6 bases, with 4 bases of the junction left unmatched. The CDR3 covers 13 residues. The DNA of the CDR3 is TGCAGCGTTGATCGGGGGAGGGCCGGGGAGCTGTTTTTT. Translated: CSVDRGRAGELFF.

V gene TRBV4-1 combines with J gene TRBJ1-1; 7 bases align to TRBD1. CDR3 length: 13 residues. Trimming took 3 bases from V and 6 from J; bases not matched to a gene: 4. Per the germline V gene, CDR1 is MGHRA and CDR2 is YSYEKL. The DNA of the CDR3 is TGCGCCAGCAGCCACCAAGGGGGCCCTGAAGCTTTCTTT. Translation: CASSHQGGPEAFF.

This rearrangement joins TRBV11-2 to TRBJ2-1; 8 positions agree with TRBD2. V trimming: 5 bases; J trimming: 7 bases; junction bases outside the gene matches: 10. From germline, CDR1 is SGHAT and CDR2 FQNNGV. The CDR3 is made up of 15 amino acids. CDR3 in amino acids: CASSAIASGGNEQFF. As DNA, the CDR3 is TGTGCCAGCAGCGCAATAGCCTCGGGGGGGAATGAGCAGTTCTTC.

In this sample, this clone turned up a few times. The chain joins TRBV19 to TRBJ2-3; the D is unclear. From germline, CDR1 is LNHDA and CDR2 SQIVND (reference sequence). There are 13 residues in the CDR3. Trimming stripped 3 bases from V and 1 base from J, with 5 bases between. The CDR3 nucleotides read TGTGCCAGTAGTATCACTCGCACAGATACGCAGTATTTT. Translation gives CASSITRTDTQYF. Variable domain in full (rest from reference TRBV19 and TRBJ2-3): DGGITQSPKYLFRKEGQNVTLSCEQNLNHDAMYWYRQDPGQGLRLIYYSQIVNDFQKGDIAEGYSVSREKKESFPLTVTSAQKNPTAFYLCASSITRTDTQYFGPGTRLTVL.

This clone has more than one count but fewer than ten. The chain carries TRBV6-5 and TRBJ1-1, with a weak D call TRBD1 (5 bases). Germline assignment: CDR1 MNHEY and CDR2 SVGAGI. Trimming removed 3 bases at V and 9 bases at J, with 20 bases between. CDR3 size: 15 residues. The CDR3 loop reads CASSYSGQGSYKAFF. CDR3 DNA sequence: TGTGCCAGCAGTTATTCGGGGCAGGGTTCGTACAAAGCTTTCTTT.

The CDR3 reads CASSIDGFGNQPQHF. The CDR3 DNA follows: TGTGCCAGTAGTATAGACGGATTTGGTAATCAGCCCCAGCATTTT. The rearrangement links TRBV19 to TRBJ1-5; no definite D call. The CDR3 contains 15 residues. Germline V gene data show CDR1 as LNHDA and CDR2 as SQIVND (reference sequence). V shed 0 bases and J shed 4 bases, with 10 bases lying between them.

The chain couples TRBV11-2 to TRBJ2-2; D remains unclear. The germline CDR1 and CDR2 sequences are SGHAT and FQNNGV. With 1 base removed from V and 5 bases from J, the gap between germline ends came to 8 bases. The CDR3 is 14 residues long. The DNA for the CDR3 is TGTGCCAGCAGCTTAGGGTGGGGAACCGGGGAGCTGTTTTTT. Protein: CASSLGWGTGELFF.

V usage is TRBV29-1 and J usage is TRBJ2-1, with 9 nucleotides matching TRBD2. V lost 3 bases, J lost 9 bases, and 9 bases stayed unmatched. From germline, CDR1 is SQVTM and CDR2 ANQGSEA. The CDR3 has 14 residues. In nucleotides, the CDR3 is TGCAGCGTTGAGGCGGGGGGGATTTCAGGTGAGCAGTTCTTC. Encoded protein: CSVEAGGISGEQFF.

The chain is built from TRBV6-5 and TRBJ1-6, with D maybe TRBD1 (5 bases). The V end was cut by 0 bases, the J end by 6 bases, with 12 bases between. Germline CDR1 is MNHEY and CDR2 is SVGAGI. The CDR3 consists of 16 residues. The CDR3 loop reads CASSYSNTGVNSPLHF. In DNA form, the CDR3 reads TGTGCCAGCAGTTACTCGAACACAGGAGTTAATTCACCCCTCCACTTT.

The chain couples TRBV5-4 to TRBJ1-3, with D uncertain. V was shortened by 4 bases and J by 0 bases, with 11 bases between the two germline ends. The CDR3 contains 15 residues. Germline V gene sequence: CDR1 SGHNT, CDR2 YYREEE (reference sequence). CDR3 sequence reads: CASSTGSGSGNTIYF. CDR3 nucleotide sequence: TGTGCCAGCAGCACCGGTTCTGGCTCTGGAAACACCATATATTTT.

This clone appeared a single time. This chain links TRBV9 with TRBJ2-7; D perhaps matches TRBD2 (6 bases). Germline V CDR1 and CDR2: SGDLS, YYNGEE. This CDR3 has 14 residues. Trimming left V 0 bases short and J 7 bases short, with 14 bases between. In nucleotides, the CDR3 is TGTGCCAGCAGCGTAGCGGGAGCCGAAGGGGAGCAGTACTTC. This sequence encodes CASSVAGAEGEQYF. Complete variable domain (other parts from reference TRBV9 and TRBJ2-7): DSGVTQTPKHLITATGQRVTLRCSPRSGDLSVYWYQQSLDQGLQFLIQYYNGEERAKGNILERFSAQQFPDLHSELNLSSLELGDSALYFCASSVAGAEGEQYFGPGTRLTVT.

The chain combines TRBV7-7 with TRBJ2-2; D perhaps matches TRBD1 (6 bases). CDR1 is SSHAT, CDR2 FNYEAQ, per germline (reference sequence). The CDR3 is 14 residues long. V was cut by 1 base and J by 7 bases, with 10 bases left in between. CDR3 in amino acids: CASSLDRAVGELFF. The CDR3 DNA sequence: TGTGCCAGCAGCTTAGACAGGGCGGTCGGGGAGCTGTTTTTT.

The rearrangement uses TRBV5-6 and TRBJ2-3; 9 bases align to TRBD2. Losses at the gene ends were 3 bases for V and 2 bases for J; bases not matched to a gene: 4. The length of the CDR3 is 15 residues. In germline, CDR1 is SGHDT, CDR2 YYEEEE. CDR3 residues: CASSWKRGVTDTQYF. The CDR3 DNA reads TGTGCCAGCAGCTGGAAGCGGGGGGTCACAGATACGCAGTATTTT.